Listed below are T cell receptor beta chains from one sample, sequenced in a study of response to subunit inactivated influenza vaccine. TCRdb re-called the RT-PCR reads through MiXCR, storing one row per CDR3 protein. Among about 500,000 distinct CDR3 sequences listed, 16% were seen once. This sample comprised CD4+ T cells sorted from PBMCs, obtained 23 to 25 months after vaccination. The receptors come from a man aged 50 to 75 who received an inactivated influenza vaccine. CDR3s include the opening cysteine and the closing phenylalanine or tryptophan. A D gene is named only where the DNA matches it firmly. A clone size is listed for some rows: how often the clone was seen (once, few, many), or a class if it is expanded.

>TRBV28|TRBJ2-5|-|-
CASSFLDSKETQYF
TGTGCCAGCAGTTTCCTTGACAGCAAAGAGACCCAGTACTTC
>TRBV11-2|TRBJ2-2|few|TRBD2
CASSLEGGRVTGELFF
TGTGCCAGCAGCTTAGAAGGCGGGAGGGTCACCGGGGAGCTGTTTTTT
>TRBV28|TRBJ2-5|few|-
CASSYRMETQYF
TGTGCCAGCAGTTACAGGATGGAGACCCAGTACTTC
>TRBV5-1|TRBJ2-1|few|-
CASSLVIGGDNEQFF
TGCGCCAGCAGCTTGGTTATTGGCGGGGACAATGAGCAGTTCTTC
>TRBV29-1|TRBJ1-4|-|-
CSARPGGEKLFF
TGCAGCGCCCGTCCGGGCGGGGAAAAACTGTTTTTT
>TRBV12-3/TRBV12-4|TRBJ2-2|few|TRBD2
CASTPGLAGTGELFF
TGTGCCAGCACCCCGGGACTAGCGGGCACCGGGGAGCTGTTTTTT
>TRBV20-1|TRBJ2-7|-|TRBD1
CSARGQGYEQYF
TGCAGTGCCCGGGGACAGGGCTACGAGCAGTACTTC
>TRBV7-9|TRBJ1-1|-|-
CASNPSGGTEAFF
TGTGCCAGCAACCCGTCAGGCGGAACTGAAGCTTTCTTT
>TRBV20-1|TRBJ2-2|few|TRBD2
CCARDQTSGGTGELFF
TGCTGTGCTAGGGACCAGACTAGCGGGGGCACCGGGGAGCTGTTTTTT
>TRBV15|TRBJ2-6|few|TRBD1
CATKDRISGANVLTF
TGTGCCACCAAGGACAGGATCTCTGGGGCCAACGTCCTGACTTTC
>TRBV6-1|TRBJ1-2|few|-
CASSGSGGRGYTF
TGTGCCAGCAGTGGCAGTGGGGGCAGGGGCTACACCTTC
>TRBV28|TRBJ1-5|-|-
CASSFSNHQPQHF
TGTGCCAGCAGTTTCTCCAACCATCAGCCCCAGCATTTT
>TRBV2|TRBJ2-4|-|TRBD2
CASSNPGLADFKNIQYF
TGTGCCAGCAGTAATCCGGGACTAGCGGATTTCAAAAACATTCAGTACTTC
>TRBV12-3/TRBV12-4|TRBJ1-1|many|-
CASSPGRSNTEAFF
TGTGCCAGCAGCCCCGGACGGTCGAACACTGAAGCTTTCTTT
>TRBV12-5|TRBJ2-1|few|TRBD1
CASANTGGAGNEQFF
TGTGCTAGTGCCAACACAGGGGGCGCCGGGAATGAGCAGTTCTTC
>TRBV11-2|TRBJ1-4|-|-
CASSPIAGVGEKLFF
TGTGCCAGCAGCCCCATCGCCGGGGTGGGTGAAAAACTGTTTTTT
>TRBV4-1|TRBJ2-7|-|TRBD1
CASRKTGATYEQYF
TGCGCCAGCAGGAAGACAGGGGCGACCTACGAGCAGTACTTC
>TRBV20-1|TRBJ2-1|-|-
CSASRDTYTYEQFF
TGCAGTGCTAGTCGGGACACCTATACGTATGAGCAGTTCTTC
>TRBV5-4|TRBJ2-7|-|-
CASSLSVNYEQYF
TGTGCCAGCAGCTTGAGCGTGAACTACGAGCAGTACTTC
>TRBV18|TRBJ2-1|few|-
CASSLFSRGGKVDEQFF
TGTGCCAGCTCACTATTCTCCAGGGGGGGAAAAGTTGATGAGCAGTTCTTC
>TRBV4-2|TRBJ2-3|many|-
CASSQGLADTQYF
TGTGCCAGCAGCCAGGGGCTCGCAGATACGCAGTATTTT
>TRBV5-1|TRBJ2-3|-|TRBD2
CASSLRSSGRAVGDTQYF
TGCGCCAGCAGCTTGAGGTCCAGCGGGAGGGCCGTGGGAGATACGCAGTATTTT